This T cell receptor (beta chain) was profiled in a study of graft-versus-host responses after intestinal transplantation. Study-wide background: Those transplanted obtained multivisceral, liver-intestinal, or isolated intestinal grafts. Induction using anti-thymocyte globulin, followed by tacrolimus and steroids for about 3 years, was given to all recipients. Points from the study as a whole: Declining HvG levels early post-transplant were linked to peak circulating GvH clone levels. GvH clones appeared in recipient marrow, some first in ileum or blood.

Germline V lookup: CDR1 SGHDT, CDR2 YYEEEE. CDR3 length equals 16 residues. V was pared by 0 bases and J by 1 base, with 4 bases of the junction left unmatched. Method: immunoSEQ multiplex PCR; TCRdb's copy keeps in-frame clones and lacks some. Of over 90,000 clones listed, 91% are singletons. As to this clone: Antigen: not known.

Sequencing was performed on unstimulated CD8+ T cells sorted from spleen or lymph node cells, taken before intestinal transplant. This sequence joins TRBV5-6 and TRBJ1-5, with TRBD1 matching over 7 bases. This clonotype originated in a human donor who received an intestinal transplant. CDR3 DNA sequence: TGTGCCAGCAGCTTGGGGACAGGTTTAAGCAATCAGCCCCAGCATTTT. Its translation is CASSLGTGLSNQPQHF.